The T cell receptor (beta chain) under discussion was sequenced for a study of CXCR3-negative and CXCR3-positive naive CD8 T cells. 5' RACE that incorporated UMI labels was used to prepare the TRB cDNA libraries. TCRdb reworked the 5' RACE reads into one entry per CDR3 protein, no DNA. Its table lists 45,000 to 55,000 distinct CDR3 sequences. The CDR3 extends over 14 amino acids. CDR1 and CDR2 from the germline V gene are MDHEN and SYDVKM. The chain links TRBV28 to TRBJ2-7; TCRdb's assignment of TRBD1 cannot be checked, as there is no DNA. Sequencing was performed on memory CD8+ T cells from blood. The source is a human donor in good health. Some clones in this sample may be carry-over from other donors' samples. This chain's CDR3 is CASSSGQNLYEQYF.